This section outlines one T cell receptor beta chain sequence together with its context. The data derive from a study of blood T cell repertoires in COVID-19. Study-level information: Some COVID-19 samples were acute and others convalescent; all came from the United States, Italy and Spain.

How the authors handled the data: Reference gene primer amplification yielded estimated nucleated cell counts. Only in-frame clones appear in the TCRdb table, and some are missing; sequencing was by immunoSEQ multiplex PCR. V and J calls and clone size are given by that table; D and trimming were obtained from the DNA. The sample carries under 250,000 clones, approximately 90% recorded once. Seattle cases were enrolled at active infection and followed longitudinally. V was trimmed by 6 bases and J by 1 base, leaving 12 bases between them. The germline V gene has CDR1 SGHVS and CDR2 FNYEAQ. The CDR3 sequence is 14 residues long.

Sequenced sample: peripheral blood. The chain uses TRBV7-6 and TRBJ1-1; TRBD1 is a possible D gene (5 bases). The receptor's source is a man aged 55 to 70 with COVID-19, enrolled during active disease. The CDR3 loop is CASRNDSPNTEAFF. As DNA, the CDR3 is TGTGCCAGCAGAAACGACAGCCCGAACACTGAAGCTTTCTTT.